The 27 T cell receptor beta chains in this list originate from one sample, sequenced in a study of T cell changes during pregnancy in multiple sclerosis. Repertoires were generated with immunoSEQ multiplex PCR, while TCRdb's copy carries only in-frame clones and drops some. Here the sample spans 100,000 or so clones, more than 85% being singletons. The material was peripheral blood, obtained after pregnancy. These receptors were taken from a female donor with multiple sclerosis, enrolled in a pregnancy study.

The J gene is TRBJ2-2, the V gene TRBV9; TRBD2 matches 8 bases. In germline, CDR1 is SGDLS, CDR2 YYNGEE. The CDR3 spans 15 residues. V trimming: 4 bases; J trimming: 6 bases; junction bases outside the gene matches: 8. The CDR3 here is CASSPGGDEAGELFF. The DNA for the CDR3 is TGTGCCAGCAGCCCCGGGGGGGATGAGGCCGGGGAGCTGTTTTTT.

J is TRBJ2-7 and V is TRBV4-1; D is possibly TRBD1 (6 bases). V was clipped by 7 bases and J by 7 bases, with 20 bases between them. Germline V gives CDR1 MGHRA, CDR2 YSYEKL. The CDR3 consists of 14 residues. The CDR3: CASTIEGVREEQYF. In DNA, the CDR3 is TGCGCCAGCACTATAGAGGGGGTGCGAGAGGAGCAGTACTTC.

This clone appeared once. DNA for the CDR3: TGTGCCAGCAGTGAAGCGCTTGGGGGCGCTGAAGCTTTCTTT. Translated, it gives CASSEALGGAEAFF. This chain links TRBV2 with TRBJ1-1, with a weak D call TRBD1 (6 bases). CDR1 and CDR2 (germline): SNHLY, FYNNEI. The CDR3 consists of 14 residues. Trimming removed 0 bases at V and 6 bases at J, with 11 bases between.

The genes are TRBV7-3 and TRBJ2-1; 8 nucleotides agree with TRBD2. Germline assignment: CDR1 SGHTA and CDR2 FQGTGA. The J segment lost 7 bases and the V segment lost 4 bases, leaving 9 bases of the junction unmatched. This CDR3 has 15 amino acids. The CDR3 protein is CASSSFGGGSNEQFF. CDR3 DNA: TGTGCCAGCAGCTCTTTCGGGGGGGGTAGTAATGAGCAGTTCTTC.

This chain connects TRBV2 to TRBJ2-5, with TRBD1 as a possible D gene (6 bases). Between the trimmed V and J ends, which lost 6 bases and 4 bases, there was a span of 12 bases. The CDR3 length is 13 residues. Looked up from germline, CDR1 is SNHLY and CDR2 is FYNNEI. The CDR3 reads CASRPTGRETQYF. The CDR3 nucleotides are TGTGCCAGCAGGCCGACAGGACGAGAGACCCAGTACTTC.

The chain employs TRBV5-6 and TRBJ2-7; TRBD1 agrees at 7 bases. This CDR3 has 15 amino acids. The junction had 9 bases not matched to a gene; V was cut back by 5 bases and J by 1 base. Germline-derived CDR1 and CDR2 are SGHDT and YYEEEE. CDR3 sequence: CASRSRDRLSYEQYF. The DNA for the CDR3 is TGTGCCAGCAGAAGTCGGGACAGATTGTCCTACGAGCAGTACTTC.

The V gene is TRBV19, the J gene TRBJ1-4, with TRBD1 as a possible D gene (5 bases). This CDR3 has 15 residues. The V end was cut by 7 bases, the J end by 8 bases, with 20 bases between. Germline assignment: CDR1 LNHDA and CDR2 SQIVND (reference sequence). This CDR3 reads CASKGQGGYEEKLFF. Written as DNA, the CDR3 is TGTGCCAGTAAGGGGCAGGGAGGTTATGAAGAAAAACTGTTTTTT.

The chain is built from TRBV11-2 and TRBJ2-3, with 7 bases identical to TRBD1. This CDR3 is built from 15 residues. Germline CDR1 and CDR2: SGHAT and FQNNGV. Unmatched junction bases numbered 3, after V lost 3 bases and J lost 0 bases. CDR3 sequence reads: CASSLRQGSTDTQYF. In DNA form, the CDR3 reads TGTGCCAGCAGCTTGAGACAGGGAAGCACAGATACGCAGTATTTT.

The chain couples TRBV4-2 to TRBJ2-1; TRBD2 might be the D (7 bases). CDR3 length equals 16 residues. Germline values: CDR1 LGHNA, CDR2 YNFKEQ. Trimming stripped 0 bases from V and 8 bases from J, with 17 bases between. In nucleotides, the CDR3 is TGTGCCAGCAGCCAAGATCTTGGGGGGGGCACGGATGAGCAGTTCTTC. Translation: CASSQDLGGGTDEQFF.

V is TRBV5-1 and J is TRBJ2-3; 8 bases match TRBD2. The CDR3 spans 15 residues. Germline lookup yields CDR1 SGHRS and CDR2 YFSETQ. V was clipped by 5 bases and J by 2 bases; unmatched bases: 7. CDR3 amino acids: CASRRQTSDTDTQYF. CDR3 DNA sequence: TGCGCCAGCAGGAGGCAGACTAGCGACACAGATACGCAGTATTTT.

The chain is built from TRBV9 and TRBJ2-4; 11 bases match TRBD2. The CDR3 length is 14 residues. The ends lost 4 bases at V and 5 bases at J; junction bases unmatched: 2. Germline V CDR1 and CDR2: SGDLS, YYNGEE. CDR3: CASSSGLAENIQYF. The CDR3 region has the DNA TGTGCCAGCAGCTCGGGACTAGCGGAAAACATTCAGTACTTC.

This clone appeared once. The chain uses TRBV4-2 and TRBJ1-4; no reliable D call. There are 15 residues in the CDR3. V lost 1 base and J 0 bases, leaving 6 bases between the germline ends. Germline V gene data show CDR1 as LGHNA and CDR2 as YNFKEQ. The DNA for the CDR3 is TGTGCCAGCAGCCAAGCGGGAGCAACTAATGAAAAACTGTTTTTT. Its protein product is CASSQAGATNEKLFF.

The chain couples TRBV2 to TRBJ2-2; 10 bases match TRBD1. This CDR3 spans 12 amino acids. Per germline, CDR1 SNHLY and CDR2 FYNNEI. V trimming: 8 bases; J trimming: 6 bases; junction bases outside the gene matches: 0. CDR3 in amino acids: CASDRGPGELFF. CDR3 DNA: TGTGCCAGCGACAGGGGGCCCGGGGAGCTGTTTTTT. Full variable domain (missing parts from reference TRBV2 and TRBJ2-2): EPEVTQTPSHQVTQMGQEVILRCVPISNHLYFYWYRQILGQKVEFLVSFYNNEISEKSEIFDDQFSVERPDGSNFTLKIRSTKLEDSAMYFCASDRGPGELFFGEGSRLTVL.

A few counts support this clone. The chain employs TRBV4-1 and TRBJ1-5, with D possibly TRBD1 on 6 matching bases. Trimming pared 6 bases from V and 5 bases from J, leaving 14 bases between. Per germline, CDR1 MGHRA and CDR2 YSYEKL. The CDR3 extends over 14 amino acids. The CDR3, as DNA: TGCGCCAGCAGGCCTAGGGAGGGGGATCAGCCCCAGCATTTT. It specifies CASRPREGDQPQHF.

The chain employs TRBV10-1 and TRBJ1-1; D is unclear. The V and J ends lost 4 bases and 1 base respectively, with 7 bases between them. This CDR3 comprises 13 residues. Germline V gene lookup returns CDR1 WNHNN and CDR2 SYGVQD (reference sequence). CDR3 sequence: CASSALSNTEAFF. As DNA, the CDR3 is TGCGCCAGCAGTGCGTTGTCGAACACTGAAGCTTTCTTT.

The V call is TRBV7-3, the J call TRBJ2-2; 7 nucleotides agree with TRBD1. V lost 5 bases to trimming and J lost 1 base; unmatched junction nucleotides: 4. The CDR3 length is 15 residues. Germline CDR1 and CDR2: SGHTA and FQGTGA. The CDR3 nucleotides are TGTGCCAGCAGCCGCCGACAGGGGAACACCGGGGAGCTGTTTTTT. It codes for CASSRRQGNTGELFF.

The V and J genes are TRBV6-5 and TRBJ2-7, with 8 bases aligning to TRBD2. Germline CDR1 is MNHEY and CDR2 is SVGAGI. V was pared by 6 bases and J by 4 bases, with 8 bases of the junction left unmatched. The CDR3 contains 14 residues. The CDR3 DNA reads TGTGCCAGCAGCCCTAGCGGGTTAGTATACGAGCAGTACTTC. It is translated as CASSPSGLVYEQYF.

The sample holds one count of this clone. The rearrangement uses TRBV13 and TRBJ2-5; D gene unclear. The CDR3 loop spans 14 amino acids. V lost 2 bases and J 3 bases, leaving 10 bases between the germline ends. From germline, CDR1 is PRHDT and CDR2 FYEKMQ (reference sequence). The CDR3: CASSLRTAEETQYF. CDR3 bases: TGTGCCAGCAGCTTACGCACAGCCGAAGAGACCCAGTACTTC.

A few counts support this clone. The chain recombines TRBV20-1 with TRBJ1-1, with D maybe TRBD1 (5 bases). Germline V CDR1 and CDR2: DFQATT, SNEGSKA (reference sequence). This CDR3 contains 11 residues. The germline V and J ends were trimmed by 3 bases and 10 bases, with 12 bases remaining between them. The CDR3 DNA sequence: TGCAGTGCTAGGGAGTCCCAGGGAGCTTTCTTT. Translated: CSARESQGAFF.

V usage is TRBV4-1 and J usage is TRBJ2-7, with 8 bases identical to TRBD2. V shed 3 bases and J 3 bases; nucleotides not matched to a gene: 7. The CDR3 sequence is 15 residues long. Germline V gives CDR1 MGHRA, CDR2 YSYEKL. CDR3 sequence: CASSHLGLGSYEQYF. DNA of the CDR3: TGCGCCAGCAGCCACCTGGGACTAGGAAGCTACGAGCAGTACTTC.

The gene calls are TRBV19 and TRBJ1-2, with D tentatively TRBD1 (6 bases). Germline V gene data show CDR1 as LNHDA and CDR2 as SQIVND (reference sequence). Trimming shortened V by 3 bases and J by 8 bases, and 13 bases separated the two germline ends. This CDR3 contains 13 residues. CDR3 in amino acids: CASSITGGQGYTF. CDR3 nucleotides: TGTGCCAGTAGTATTACGGGGGGCCAAGGCTACACCTTC. The whole variable domain, filled in from reference TRBV19 and TRBJ1-2, reads DGGITQSPKYLFRKEGQNVTLSCEQNLNHDAMYWYRQDPGQGLRLIYYSQIVNDFQKGDIAEGYSVSREKKESFPLTVTSAQKNPTAFYLCASSITGGQGYTFGSGTRLTVV.

This clone has more than one count but fewer than ten. This rearrangement joins TRBV7-2 to TRBJ2-2, with D unclear. The V end lost 0 bases, the J end lost 5 bases, and 7 bases lay between the germline ends. Germline values: CDR1 SGHTA, CDR2 FQGNSA. The CDR3 covers 14 residues. CDR3 amino acids: CASSLARETGELFF. CDR3 DNA sequence: TGTGCCAGCAGCTTAGCAAGAGAAACCGGGGAGCTGTTTTTT.

This chain links TRBV2 with TRBJ1-2; 8 bases map to TRBD1. The length of the CDR3 is 15 residues. J gave up 8 bases and V 8 bases, and 16 bases lay outside the gene matches. Germline-derived CDR1 and CDR2 are SNHLY and FYNNEI. Written as DNA, the CDR3 is TGTGCCAGCTTGGGGGGACTGAGGACAGGGATCGGCTACACCTTC. Its translation is CASLGGLRTGIGYTF.

The chain recombines TRBV14 with TRBJ2-1; 10 bases agree with TRBD1. This CDR3 has 17 amino acids. Germline V gene sequence: CDR1 SGHDN, CDR2 FVKESK. V gave up 1 base and J gave up 7 bases; unmatched junction bases: 10. The CDR3 sequence: CASSQADRGRFQNEQFF. Written as DNA, the CDR3 is TGTGCCAGCAGCCAAGCCGACAGGGGGCGCTTTCAGAATGAGCAGTTCTTC.

This clone was counted a single time. The rearrangement links TRBV7-6 to TRBJ2-5, with 9 nucleotides matching TRBD1. From germline, CDR1 is SGHVS and CDR2 FNYEAQ. Trimming at V came to 5 bases and at J to 9 bases, leaving 16 bases not matched to a gene. The CDR3 is 16 amino acids. The CDR3 nucleotides read TGTGCCAGCAGCGTAAGTCCCGGGACAGGGCACGAGGCCCAGTACTTC. This sequence encodes CASSVSPGTGHEAQYF.

The table lists this clone with a count of one. This chain connects TRBV5-1 to TRBJ2-2; perhaps TRBD2 as D (6 bases). Germline CDR1 SGHRS, CDR2 YFSETQ. The CDR3 is made up of 14 amino acids. V lost 0 bases and J lost 7, with 10 bases in between. CDR3 region: CASSLGEDGGELFF. In DNA, the CDR3 is TGCGCCAGCAGCTTGGGGGAGGATGGCGGGGAGCTGTTTTTT.

In this sample, this clone turned up once. V usage is TRBV29-1 and J usage is TRBJ2-7, with 11 bases that match TRBD2. From germline, CDR1 is SQVTM and CDR2 ANQGSEA. V trimming: 0 bases; J trimming: 3 bases; junction bases outside the gene matches: 4. The CDR3 is made up of 15 amino acids. The CDR3 protein is CSVEEALAGGYEQYF. The CDR3 DNA reads TGCAGCGTTGAAGAAGCCCTAGCGGGGGGCTACGAGCAGTACTTC.